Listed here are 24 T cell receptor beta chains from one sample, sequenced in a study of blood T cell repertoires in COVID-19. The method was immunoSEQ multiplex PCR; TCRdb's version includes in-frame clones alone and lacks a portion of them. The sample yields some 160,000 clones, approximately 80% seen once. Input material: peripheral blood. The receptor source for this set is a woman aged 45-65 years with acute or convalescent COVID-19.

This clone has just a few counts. The CDR3 reads CASGQWGVYGYTF. Here the CDR3 DNA reads TGTGCCAGCGGACAGTGGGGAGTTTATGGCTACACCTTC. The chain uses TRBV27 and TRBJ1-2, with a tentative D call TRBD1 (6 bases). Germline-derived CDR1 and CDR2 are MNHEY and SMNVEV (reference sequence). The CDR3 is made up of 13 amino acids. Trimming took off 8 bases at V and 5 bases at J, with 15 bases between the two ends.

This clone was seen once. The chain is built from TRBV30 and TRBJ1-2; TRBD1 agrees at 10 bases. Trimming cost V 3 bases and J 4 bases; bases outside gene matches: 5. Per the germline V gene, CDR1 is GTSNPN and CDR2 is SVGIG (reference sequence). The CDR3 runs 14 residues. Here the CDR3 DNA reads TGTGCCTGGAGCAGACAGGGGGCTCTCTATGGCTACACCTTC. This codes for CAWSRQGALYGYTF.

DNA for the CDR3: TGTGCCAGCTCCTGGACAGCCTCTGGAAACACCATATATTTT. The encoded protein is CASSWTASGNTIYF. This chain connects TRBV25-1 to TRBJ1-3; D possibly corresponds to TRBD1 (6 bases). V lost 8 bases, J lost 0 bases, and 11 bases lay in between. The CDR3 is 14 amino acids. The germline V gene encodes CDR1 MGHDK and CDR2 SYGVNS.

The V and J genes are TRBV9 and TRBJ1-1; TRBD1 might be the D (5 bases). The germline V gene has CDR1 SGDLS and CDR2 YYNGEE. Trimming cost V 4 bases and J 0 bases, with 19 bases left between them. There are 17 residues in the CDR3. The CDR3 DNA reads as TGTGCCAGCAGCCCCTCGGGAGGGGCAGCTATGAACACTGAAGCTTTCTTT. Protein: CASSPSGGAAMNTEAFF.

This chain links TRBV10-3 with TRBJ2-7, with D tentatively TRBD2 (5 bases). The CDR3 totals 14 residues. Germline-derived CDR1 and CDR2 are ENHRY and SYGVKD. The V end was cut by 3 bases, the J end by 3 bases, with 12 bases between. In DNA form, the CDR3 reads TGTGCCATCAGTGATCGGGGTTACGGCTACGAGCAGTACTTC. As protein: CAISDRGYGYEQYF.

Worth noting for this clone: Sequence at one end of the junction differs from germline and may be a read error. The CDR3 coding sequence is TGTGCCAGCAGCCCTTTAGCGGGCTCCTACAATGGGCAGTTCTTC. This sequence encodes CASSPLAGSYNGQFF. This chain links TRBV14 with TRBJ2-1; TRBD2 aligns across 7 bases. The CDR3 runs to 15 residues. CDR1 and CDR2 from the germline V gene are SGHDN and FVKESK.

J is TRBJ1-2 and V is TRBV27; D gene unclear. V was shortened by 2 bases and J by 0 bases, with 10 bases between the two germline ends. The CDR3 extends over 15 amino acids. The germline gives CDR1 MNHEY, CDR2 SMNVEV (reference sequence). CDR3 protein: CASSLDRRTNYGYTF. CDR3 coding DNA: TGTGCCAGCAGTTTAGATCGCAGAACTAACTATGGCTACACCTTC.

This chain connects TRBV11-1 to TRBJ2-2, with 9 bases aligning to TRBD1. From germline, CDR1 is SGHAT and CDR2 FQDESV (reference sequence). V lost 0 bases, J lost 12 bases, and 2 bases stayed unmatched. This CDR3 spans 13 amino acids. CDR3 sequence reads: CASSLAQGAQLFF. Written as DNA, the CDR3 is TGTGCCAGCAGCTTAGCACAGGGGGCCCAGCTGTTTTTT.

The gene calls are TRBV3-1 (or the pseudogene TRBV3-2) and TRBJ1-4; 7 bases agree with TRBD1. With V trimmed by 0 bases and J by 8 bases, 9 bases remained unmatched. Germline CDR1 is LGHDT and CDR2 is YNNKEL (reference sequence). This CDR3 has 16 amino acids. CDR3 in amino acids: CASSQDTQGVREKLFF. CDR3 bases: TGTGCCAGCAGCCAAGATACCCAGGGGGTAAGGGAAAAACTGTTTTTT.

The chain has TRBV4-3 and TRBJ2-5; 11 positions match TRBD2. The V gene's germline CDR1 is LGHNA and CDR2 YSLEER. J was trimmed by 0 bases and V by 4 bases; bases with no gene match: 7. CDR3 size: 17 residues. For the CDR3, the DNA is TGCGCCAGCAGCCCCCGGCTAGCGGGGGGATACCAAGAGACCCAGTACTTC. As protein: CASSPRLAGGYQETQYF.

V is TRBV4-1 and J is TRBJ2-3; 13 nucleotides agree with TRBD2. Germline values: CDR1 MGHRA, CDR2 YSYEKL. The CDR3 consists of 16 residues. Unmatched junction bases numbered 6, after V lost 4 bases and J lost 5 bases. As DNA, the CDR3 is TGCGCCAGCAGCCCTCTCGGGACTAGCGGGGAAGATACGCAGTATTTT. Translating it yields CASSPLGTSGEDTQYF.

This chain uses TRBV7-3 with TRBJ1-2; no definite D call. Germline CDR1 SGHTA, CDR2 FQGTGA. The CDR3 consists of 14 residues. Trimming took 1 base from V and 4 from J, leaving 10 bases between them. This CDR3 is CASSLNNGGYGYTF. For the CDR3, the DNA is TGTGCCAGCAGCTTAAATAACGGCGGCTATGGCTACACCTTC.

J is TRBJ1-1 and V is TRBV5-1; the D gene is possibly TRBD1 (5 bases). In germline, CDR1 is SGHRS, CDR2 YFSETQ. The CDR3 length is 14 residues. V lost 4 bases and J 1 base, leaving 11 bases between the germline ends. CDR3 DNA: TGCGCCAGCAGCCCCGGGGGAACGAACACTGAAGCTTTCTTT. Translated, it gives CASSPGGTNTEAFF.

CDR3 coding DNA: TGTGCCAGCAGCCCGCGGACCCAGCATTTT. This sequence encodes CASSPRTQHF. The chain uses TRBV4-2 and TRBJ1-5; D is unclear. V was trimmed by 4 bases and J by 11 bases, leaving 6 bases between them. The CDR3 loop spans 10 amino acids. The V gene's germline CDR1 is LGHNA and CDR2 YNFKEQ.

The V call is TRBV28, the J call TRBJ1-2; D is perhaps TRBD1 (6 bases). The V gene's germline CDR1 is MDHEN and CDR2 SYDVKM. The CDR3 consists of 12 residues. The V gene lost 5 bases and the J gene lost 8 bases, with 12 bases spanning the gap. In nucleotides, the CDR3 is TGTGCCAGCAGTATTACAGGGTTCGGCTACACCTTC. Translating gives CASSITGFGYTF.

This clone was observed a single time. DNA of the CDR3: TGCGCCAGCAGCTTGGTCGCGGAATACAATGAGCAGTTCTTC. Amino acid sequence: CASSLVAEYNEQFF. The chain joins TRBV5-1 to TRBJ2-1; D is ambiguous. CDR3 length: 14 amino acids. The V and J ends lost 0 bases and 4 bases respectively, with 8 bases between them. Germline V gives CDR1 SGHRS, CDR2 YFSETQ.

In DNA, the CDR3 is TGCAGTGCCGACGGGACTTACACGCAGTTCTTC. Amino acids: CSADGTYTQFF. This chain joins TRBV20-1 and TRBJ2-1; a possible D gene is TRBD2 (6 bases). This CDR3 has 11 residues. From germline, CDR1 is DFQATT and CDR2 SNEGSKA (reference sequence). Trimming stripped 6 bases from V and 12 bases from J, with 15 bases between.

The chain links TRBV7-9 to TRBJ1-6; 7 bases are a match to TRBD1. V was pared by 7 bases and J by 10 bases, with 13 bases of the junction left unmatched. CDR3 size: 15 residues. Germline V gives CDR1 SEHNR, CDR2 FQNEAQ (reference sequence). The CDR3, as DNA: TGTGCCAGCAAGTTAGGCGGAGGGGGCCGCTCACCCCTCCACTTT. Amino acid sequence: CASKLGGGGRSPLHF.

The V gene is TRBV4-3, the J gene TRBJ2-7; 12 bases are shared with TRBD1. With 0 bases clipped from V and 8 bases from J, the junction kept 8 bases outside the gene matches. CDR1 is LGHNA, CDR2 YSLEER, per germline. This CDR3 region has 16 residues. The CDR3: CASSQDGGTGGEKQYF. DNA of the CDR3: TGCGCCAGCAGCCAAGATGGGGGGACAGGGGGCGAAAAGCAGTACTTC.

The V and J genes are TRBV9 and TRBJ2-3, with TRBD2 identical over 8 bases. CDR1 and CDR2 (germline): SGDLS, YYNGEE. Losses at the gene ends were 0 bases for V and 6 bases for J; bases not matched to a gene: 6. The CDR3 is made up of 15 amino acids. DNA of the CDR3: TGTGCCAGCAGCGTAGTCTTCGGGGGGGACGATACGCAGTATTTT. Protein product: CASSVVFGGDDTQYF.

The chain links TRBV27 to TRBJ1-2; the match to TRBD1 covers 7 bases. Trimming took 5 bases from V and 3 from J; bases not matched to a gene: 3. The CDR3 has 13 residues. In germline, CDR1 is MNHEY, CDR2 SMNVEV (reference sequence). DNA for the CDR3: TGTGCCAGCAGTAATACAGGGGACTATGGCTACACCTTC. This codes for CASSNTGDYGYTF.

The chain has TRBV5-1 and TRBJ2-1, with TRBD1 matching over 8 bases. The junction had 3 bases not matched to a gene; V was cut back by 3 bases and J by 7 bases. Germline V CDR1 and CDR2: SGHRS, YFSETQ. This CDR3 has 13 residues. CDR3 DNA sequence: TGCGCCAGCAGCTCCCGGACAGGGAATGAGCAGTTCTTC. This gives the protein CASSSRTGNEQFF.

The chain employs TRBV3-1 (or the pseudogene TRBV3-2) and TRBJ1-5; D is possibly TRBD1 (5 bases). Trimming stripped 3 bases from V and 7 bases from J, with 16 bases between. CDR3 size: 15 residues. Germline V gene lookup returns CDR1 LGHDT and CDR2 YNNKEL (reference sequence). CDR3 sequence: CASSQGGDGYQPQHF. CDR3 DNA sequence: TGTGCCAGCAGCCAGGGGGGGGACGGATACCAGCCCCAGCATTTT.

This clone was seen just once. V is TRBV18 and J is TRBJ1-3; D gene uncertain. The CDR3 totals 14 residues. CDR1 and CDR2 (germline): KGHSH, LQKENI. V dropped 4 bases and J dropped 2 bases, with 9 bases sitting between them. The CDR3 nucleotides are TGTGCCAGCTCACGACTTGAAGCTGGAAACACCATATATTTT. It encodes CASSRLEAGNTIYF.